Here is one T cell receptor beta chain with its context. Its antigen is unknown. The read ends 3 residues early relative to the CDR3; the germline J gene fills the gap. The sample comes from a study of T cells in women clearing cervical HPV infection. The method was immunoSEQ multiplex PCR; TCRdb's version includes in-frame clones alone and lacks a portion of them. The sample shows around 28,000 clones, and more than 3% sits with its ten largest clones. MY09/MY11 PCR detected cervical HPV DNA; dot-blot assigned genotypes. Findings of the study overall: CIN3+ cases had significantly higher TCR richness than controls; evenness did not differ. Each sample's T-cell count was unknown, possibly confounding richness.

Between the trimmed V and J ends, which lost 6 bases and 1 base, there was a span of 13 bases. The germline gives CDR1 LNHDA, CDR2 SQIVND (reference sequence). This CDR3 region has 14 residues. This rearrangement joins TRBV19 to TRBJ2-7; TRBD2 is a possible D gene (7 bases). This receptor was identified in a woman between 18 and 75 years old with a cervical HPV16 infection that either progressed to CIN3+ or cleared (not recorded which). The source material was blood buffy coat. CDR3 DNA (partial): TGTGCCAGTAGCTCGGAGGGGGGGTCCTACGAG. Translated, it gives CASSSEGGSYE. The entire CDR3 sequence reads CASSSEGGSYEQYF.